Given below is one T cell receptor beta chain in context. Its antigen is unknown. There are 17 residues in the CDR3. J was trimmed by 1 base and V by 2 bases; bases with no gene match: 10. CDR1 MNHEY and CDR2 SVGEGT come from the germline V gene. This sample was taken from a study of T cell responses to AZD1222 COVID-19 vaccine. Study observations and caveats: A reported finding is that nearly half of spike-specific TCRs target unmutated variant regions. None of the repertoires were sampled until the peak T cell response had passed.

TCRdb keeps only in-frame clones here, not all; method: immunoSEQ multiplex PCR. The data contain 200,000 to 250,000 clones, about 92% of them singletons. The clonotype comes from an adult in good health. The specimen comprised peripheral blood, sampled on day 0 of MenACWY control vaccination. V is TRBV6-2 or TRBV6-3 and J is TRBJ2-5; TRBD1 agrees at 7 bases. CDR3 coding DNA: TGTGCCAGCAGTTACGGGACAGTCCCCCCTTTCCAAGAGACCCAGTACTTC. Protein product: CASSYGTVPPFQETQYF.